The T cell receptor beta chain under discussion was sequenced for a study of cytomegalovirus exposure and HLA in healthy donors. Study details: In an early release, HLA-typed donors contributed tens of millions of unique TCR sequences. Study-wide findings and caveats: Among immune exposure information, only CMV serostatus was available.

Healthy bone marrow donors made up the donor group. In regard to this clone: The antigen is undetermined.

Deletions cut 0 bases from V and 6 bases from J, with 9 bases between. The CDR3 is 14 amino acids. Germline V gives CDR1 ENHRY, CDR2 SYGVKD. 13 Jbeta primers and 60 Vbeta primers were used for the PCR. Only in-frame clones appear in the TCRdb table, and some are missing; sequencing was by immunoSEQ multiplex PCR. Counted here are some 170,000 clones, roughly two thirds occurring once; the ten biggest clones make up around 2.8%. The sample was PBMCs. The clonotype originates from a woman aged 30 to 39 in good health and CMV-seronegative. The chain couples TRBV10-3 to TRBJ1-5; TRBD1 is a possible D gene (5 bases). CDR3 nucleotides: TGTGCCATCAGTGAGTCATCAGGGTTTCAGCCCCAGCATTTT. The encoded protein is CAISESSGFQPQHF.